Listed below are T cell receptor beta chains from one sample, sequenced in a study of blood T cell repertoires in COVID-19. Profiled with immunoSEQ multiplex PCR; TCRdb holds only in-frame clones, not every one. The sample carries 90,000 to 120,000 clones, about three quarters recorded once. Sequenced input: peripheral blood. The receptors were sampled from a man between 65 and 85 years old with acute or convalescent COVID-19. Each CDR3 is given with its conserved first and last residue. A D gene is named only where the DNA matches it firmly. Not all rows give a size; the values are once, few, many and, for expanded clones, a class.

clone_size	v_call	j_call	cdr3_length	d_call	cdr3_aa	cdr3_nt
NA	TRBV18	TRBJ1-4	15	NA	CASSPPWSTNEKLFF	TGTGCCAGCTCACCACCTTGGAGCACTAATGAAAAACTGTTTTTT
once	TRBV19	TRBJ1-2	13	NA	CASTGQSNYGYTF	TGTGCCAGTACCGGACAGTCTAACTATGGCTACACCTTC
NA	TRBV18	TRBJ2-5	14	NA	CASSPPAGKETQYF	TGTGCCAGCTCACCACCGGCAGGGAAAGAGACCCAGTACTTC
once	TRBV9	TRBJ2-2	15	NA	CASSVVPGNTGELFF	TGTGCCAGCAGCGTAGTACCCGGGAACACCGGGGAGCTGTTTTTT
NA	TRBV4-2	TRBJ1-2	15	NA	CASSPLDRLNYGYTF	TGTGCCAGCAGCCCCTTAGACAGGCTTAACTATGGCTACACCTTC
NA	TRBV5-5	TRBJ1-5	14	NA	CASSLEQGGQPQHF	TGTGCCAGCAGCTTGGAGCAGGGTGGACAGCCCCAGCATTTT
NA	TRBV13	TRBJ2-6	16	NA	CASRITGHSGANVLTF	TGTGCCAGCAGGATTACAGGGCACTCTGGGGCCAACGTCCTGACTTTC
few	TRBV28	TRBJ1-5	13	NA	CASNRYSNQPQHF	TGTGCCAGCAACAGGTATAGCAATCAGCCCCAGCATTTT
NA	TRBV5-6	TRBJ1-6	14	NA	CASSLPRVDSPLHF	TGTGCCAGCAGCTTACCCAGGGTTGATTCACCCCTCCACTTT
NA	TRBV7-2	TRBJ1-4	15	NA	CASSSSGRSQEKLFF	TGTGCCAGCAGCTCATCAGGCAGGTCACAGGAAAAACTGTTTTTT
NA	TRBV19	TRBJ2-7	14	TRBD1	CASRGTGLSYEQYF	TGTGCCAGTAGGGGGACAGGGCTCTCCTACGAGCAGTACTTC
few	TRBV5-1	TRBJ1-6	14	TRBD1	CASSSTGQGPLLHF	TGCGCCAGCAGCTCCACGGGACAGGGCCCCCTCCTCCACTTT
NA	TRBV6-5	TRBJ1-4	14	NA	CASRLGGDNEKLFF	TGTGCCAGCAGGTTAGGGGGGGATAATGAAAAACTGTTTTTT
NA	TRBV10-2	TRBJ2-3	13	NA	CASMAGYTDTQYF	TGCGCCAGCATGGCAGGGTACACAGATACGCAGTATTTT
NA	TRBV19	TRBJ1-6	14	TRBD1	CASSLGQERSPLHF	TGTGCCAGTAGTCTCGGACAGGAACGGTCACCCCTCCACTTT
NA	TRBV5-1	TRBJ2-2	15	NA	CASSLSGKNTGELFF	TGCGCCAGCAGCTTATCAGGGAAGAACACCGGGGAGCTGTTTTTT